This TCR beta chain came from a study of T cell responses to AZD1222 COVID-19 vaccine. Profiled with immunoSEQ multiplex PCR; TCRdb holds only in-frame clones, not every one. The profile shows some 130,000 clones, about nine tenths of them singletons. The CDR3 is made up of 13 amino acids. Germline V lookup: CDR1 LGHNT, CDR2 FRNRAP. The V segment lost 5 bases and the J segment 6 bases; nucleotides outside the gene matches: 4. J is TRBJ2-3 and V is TRBV12-5; TRBD1 matches at 8 bases. This TCR derives from an adult in good health. Sequences were derived from peripheral blood, sampled on day 0 of AZD1222 vaccination. CDR3 in DNA: TGTGCTAGTGGTAAGGACAGGGAGGATACGCAGTATTTT. Translating gives CASGKDREDTQYF.